This T cell receptor beta chain was sequenced in a study of Graves' ophthalmopathy and Graves' hyperthyroidism. The V and J ends lost 2 bases and 11 bases respectively, with 12 bases between them. Per germline, CDR1 PRHDT and CDR2 FYEKMQ (reference sequence). This CDR3 is built from 12 residues. People with hyperthyroidism were aged 18 to 65 and newly diagnosed, under 2 months' duration. Uncontrolled infections, pregnancy, lactation or other autoimmune diseases led to patient exclusion. RNA served as the template for amplifying TCR beta CDR3 regions. First-round RT-PCR with HTBI primers preceded a second-round multiplex PCR. One entry per CDR3 protein, called by TCRdb with MiXCR from the multiplex PCR reads. The sample has some 360,000 distinct CDR3 sequences, about 15% seen once. This clonotype was seen at least ten times.

V usage is TRBV13 and J usage is TRBJ1-1; D ambiguous. Sequencing was performed on peripheral blood. The clonotype originates from an adult woman with stable Graves' hyperthyroidism. The CDR3: CASSLSGGEAFF. In DNA, the CDR3 is TGTGCCAGCAGCTTAAGTGGCGGTGAGGCTTTCTTT.